Shown below are 28 T cell receptor beta chains from a single sample sequenced in a study of blood T cell repertoires in COVID-19. The table came from immunoSEQ multiplex PCR; TCRdb's copy has only in-frame clones and leaves some out. This table holds more than 200,000 clones, about 85% found once. Sequencing used peripheral blood. These receptors were collected from a man between 65 and 85 years old with acute or convalescent COVID-19.

The CDR3 reads CASTIGRAVEAFF. In DNA, the CDR3 is TGTGCCAGCACCATCGGGAGGGCGGTTGAAGCTTTCTTT. The chain has TRBV12-3 or TRBV12-4 and TRBJ1-1; D is undetermined. This CDR3 contains 13 residues. Trimming cost V 7 bases and J 7 bases, with 16 bases left between them.

The rearrangement links TRBV7-2 to TRBJ1-6; TRBD1 might be the D (5 bases). The CDR3 totals 16 residues. Germline assignment: CDR1 SGHTA and CDR2 FQGNSA. The V gene lost 8 bases and the J gene lost 3 bases, with 17 bases spanning the gap. CDR3 protein: CASAVARQGYNSPLHF. CDR3 nucleotides: TGTGCCAGCGCTGTAGCAAGGCAGGGCTATAATTCACCCCTCCACTTT.

V is TRBV5-4 and J is TRBJ1-1; D remains ambiguous. Germline V gives CDR1 SGHNT, CDR2 YYREEE (reference sequence). There are 13 residues in the CDR3. V lost 2 bases, J lost 3 bases, and 8 bases lay in between. The CDR3 region is CASSFNIYTEAFF. DNA for the CDR3: TGTGCCAGCAGCTTTAATATTTACACTGAAGCTTTCTTT.

V gene TRBV5-1 combines with J gene TRBJ1-1, with D tentatively TRBD1 (5 bases). Between the trimmed V and J ends, which lost 4 bases and 4 bases, there was a span of 14 bases. The CDR3 consists of 14 residues. Germline CDR1 reads SGHRS; CDR2 reads YFSETQ. CDR3 nucleotide sequence: TGCGCCAGCAGCCTGAAACCTCAGGGCACTGAAGCTTTCTTT. It specifies CASSLKPQGTEAFF.

The CDR3 protein is CATSRDAGPPLEAFF. For the CDR3, the DNA is TGTGCCACCAGCAGAGACGCGGGGCCGCCTCTAGAAGCTTTCTTT. The chain couples TRBV15 to TRBJ1-1; tentatively, D is TRBD1 (5 bases). Between the trimmed V and J ends, which lost 0 bases and 8 bases, there was a span of 16 bases. The CDR3 extends over 15 amino acids. Germline CDR1 LNHNV, CDR2 YYDKDF (reference sequence).

The chain uses TRBV19 and TRBJ2-2; TRBD2 agrees at 10 bases. Trimming took 4 bases from V and 5 from J; bases not matched to a gene: 4. CDR3 length equals 15 residues. CDR1 LNHDA and CDR2 SQIVND come from the germline V gene (reference sequence). CDR3 region: CASSKASGSTGELFF. DNA for the CDR3: TGTGCCAGTAGTAAGGCTAGCGGGAGTACCGGGGAGCTGTTTTTT.

The chain joins TRBV7-2 to TRBJ1-2; D ambiguous. The V gene lost 4 bases and the J gene lost 8 bases, with 8 bases spanning the gap. The V gene's germline CDR1 is SGHTA and CDR2 FQGNSA. The CDR3 is made up of 11 amino acids. CDR3 nucleotide sequence: TGTGCCAGCAGCTCCGGGGTAGGCTACACCTTC. Encoded protein: CASSSGVGYTF.

The V call is TRBV6-5, the J call TRBJ2-7; 7 bases are a match to TRBD1. Trimming at V came to 5 bases and at J to 5 bases, leaving 9 bases not matched to a gene. This CDR3 has 14 amino acids. The germline gives CDR1 MNHEY, CDR2 SVGAGI. The CDR3 DNA sequence: TGTGCCAGCAGTCGTACAGGGGCGCAAGACGAGCAGTACTTC. Its translation: CASSRTGAQDEQYF.

This chain links TRBV7-2 with TRBJ2-7; 9 positions match TRBD2. This CDR3 spans 14 amino acids. Trimming removed 2 bases from V and 5 bases from J; junction bases left unmatched: 4. Germline V gives CDR1 SGHTA, CDR2 FQGNSA. Here the CDR3 reads CASSLLAGRNEQYF. The CDR3 DNA follows: TGTGCCAGCAGCTTACTAGCGGGACGAAACGAGCAGTACTTC.

The chain employs TRBV11-3 and TRBJ2-1; 11 nucleotides match TRBD1. The CDR3 covers 16 residues. V trimming: 5 bases; J trimming: 4 bases; junction bases outside the gene matches: 7. CDR1 SGHNT and CDR2 YENEEA come from the germline V gene. This chain's CDR3 is CASSRGGTGGYNEQFF. The CDR3 region has the DNA TGTGCCAGCAGCCGGGGTGGGACAGGGGGATACAATGAGCAGTTCTTC.

This chain connects TRBV30 to TRBJ1-2, with 9 bases fitting TRBD1. After removal of 0 bases from V and 8 bases from J, the junction contained 16 bases not matched to a gene. The CDR3 runs 17 residues. Germline assignment: CDR1 GTSNPN and CDR2 SVGIG (reference sequence). CDR3 nucleotides: TGTGCCTGGAGTGTCTACCGGACAGGGGTTGGTTTGAAGGGCTACACCTTC. Residues: CAWSVYRTGVGLKGYTF.

This clone appeared once. The chain carries TRBV7-8 and TRBJ1-5; tentatively, D is TRBD1 (6 bases). CDR3 length: 16 residues. Germline V gives CDR1 SGHVS, CDR2 FQNEAQ. V lost 6 bases to trimming and J lost 2 bases, with 17 bases between them. CDR3 sequence reads: CASRPAGAGGNQPQHF. The CDR3 DNA sequence: TGTGCCAGCAGACCCGCAGGGGCCGGAGGCAATCAGCCCCAGCATTTT.

This clone was observed a handful of times. This rearrangement joins TRBV14 to TRBJ2-2; the match to TRBD2 covers 13 bases. CDR3 length: 16 residues. Per the germline V gene, CDR1 is SGHDN and CDR2 is FVKESK. With V trimmed by 1 base and J by 4 bases, 0 bases remained unmatched. The CDR3, as DNA: TGTGCCAGCAGCCAAGGGACTAGCGGGAGCACCGGGGAGCTGTTTTTT. It encodes CASSQGTSGSTGELFF.

The chain is built from TRBV30 and TRBJ1-5; 7 nucleotides agree with TRBD1. Unmatched junction bases numbered 3, after V lost 0 bases and J lost 4 bases. The CDR3 is 14 residues long. Germline CDR1 reads GTSNPN; CDR2 reads SVGIG (reference sequence). CDR3 nucleotide sequence: TGTGCCTGGAGTGTAGGGGGACAGAATCAGCCCCAGCATTTT. Its translation is CAWSVGGQNQPQHF.

The gene calls are TRBV21-1 and TRBJ1-4; the table's D call of TRBD1 was not tested on the DNA. TRBV21-1 is flagged as a pseudogene. This CDR3 spans 14 amino acids. The CDR3, as DNA: TGTGCCAGCAGCAGGACAGGGGAACTGGAAAAACTGTTTTTT. This gives the protein CASSRTGELEKLFF.

The V gene is TRBV10-3, the J gene TRBJ2-1, with TRBD2 identical over 12 bases. Germline lookup yields CDR1 ENHRY and CDR2 SYGVKD. The trim removed 7 bases at V and 2 bases at J, leaving 6 bases unmatched. The CDR3 contains 16 residues. CDR3 nucleotides: TGTGCCATCACCGCCGGACTAGCGGGGACCTACAATGAGCAGTTCTTC. It specifies CAITAGLAGTYNEQFF.

The V call is TRBV19, the J call TRBJ1-6; D perhaps matches TRBD1 (5 bases). Germline V CDR1 and CDR2: LNHDA, SQIVND (reference sequence). Trimming left V 3 bases short and J 7 bases short, with 10 bases between. The CDR3 is made up of 14 amino acids. Here the CDR3 DNA reads TGTGCCAGTAGTATCGTAGGGGTGAATTCACCCCTCCACTTT. This encodes CASSIVGVNSPLHF.

The chain is built from TRBV29-1 and TRBJ1-1; tentatively, D is TRBD1 (5 bases). Germline V CDR1 and CDR2: SQVTM, ANQGSEA. The CDR3 has 13 amino acids. The V end was cut by 4 bases, the J end by 1 base, with 10 bases between. The CDR3: CSVVFGGNTEAFF. The DNA of the CDR3 is TGCAGCGTTGTGTTCGGGGGGAACACTGAAGCTTTCTTT.

The chain is built from TRBV29-1 and TRBJ1-3; D is unclear. The CDR3 has 14 residues. CDR1 is SQVTM, CDR2 ANQGSEA, per germline. With 4 bases removed from V and 0 bases from J, the gap between germline ends came to 10 bases. CDR3 bases: TGCAGCGTTGTCAGATACCCCTCTGGAAACACCATATATTTT. It codes for CSVVRYPSGNTIYF.

The CDR3 bases are TGCGCCAGCAGCCAAGGAACAGGGTGGGATACGCAGTATTTT. It specifies CASSQGTGWDTQYF. The chain recombines TRBV4-3 with TRBJ2-3; a possible D gene is TRBD1 (6 bases). The CDR3 sequence is 14 residues long. Germline CDR1 and CDR2: LGHNA and YSLEER. V was shortened by 1 base and J by 6 bases, with 11 bases between the two germline ends.

This clone was seen only a few times. The rearrangement uses TRBV27 and TRBJ1-6; no clear D gene. CDR1 MNHEY and CDR2 SMNVEV come from the germline V gene (reference sequence). V was clipped by 8 bases and J by 9 bases, with 20 bases between them. CDR3 length: 15 residues. The chain's CDR3 is CASRLSSRDTSPLHF. The DNA for the CDR3 is TGTGCCAGCCGCCTCTCCTCGAGGGATACTTCACCCCTCCACTTT.

The chain joins TRBV29-1 to TRBJ2-1, with a possible D match to TRBD2 (6 bases). CDR1 SQVTM and CDR2 ANQGSEA come from the germline V gene. V was clipped by 0 bases and J by 4 bases, with 13 bases between them. The CDR3 consists of 15 residues. The CDR3 region is CSVEDQQRAYNEQFF. In DNA form, the CDR3 reads TGCAGCGTTGAAGATCAGCAGCGGGCTTACAATGAGCAGTTCTTC.

The genes are TRBV28 and TRBJ1-5; TRBD1 is a possible D gene (6 bases). V gave up 7 bases and J gave up 4 bases, with 17 bases separating them. This CDR3 comprises 15 residues. Germline lookup yields CDR1 MDHEN and CDR2 SYDVKM. CDR3 sequence reads: CASTQGIGKNQPQHF. The CDR3, as DNA: TGTGCCAGCACCCAGGGGATAGGGAAAAATCAGCCCCAGCATTTT.

The chain recombines TRBV7-2 with TRBJ2-7; TRBD1 matches at 9 bases. The CDR3 has 17 amino acids. After removal of 5 bases from V and 0 bases from J, the junction contained 11 bases not matched to a gene. Germline-derived CDR1 and CDR2 are SGHTA and FQGNSA. The CDR3 coding sequence is TGTGCCAGCAGCCCAGGACAGGGGAGGATTCTCTCCTACGAGCAGTACTTC. This sequence encodes CASSPGQGRILSYEQYF.

The rearrangement uses TRBV28 and TRBJ1-1; the D gene is possibly TRBD1 (6 bases). Germline lookup yields CDR1 MDHEN and CDR2 SYDVKM. This CDR3 contains 14 residues. The ends were cut back, 1 base at V and 1 base at J, with 7 bases in the middle. CDR3 region: CASSLSGANTEAFF. CDR3 sequence (DNA): TGTGCCAGCAGTTTATCAGGGGCGAACACTGAAGCTTTCTTT.

V gene TRBV7-3 combines with J gene TRBJ2-7; 8 nucleotides agree with TRBD1. This CDR3 has 15 amino acids. Germline CDR1 is SGHTA and CDR2 is FQGTGA. V was pared by 2 bases and J by 5 bases, with 8 bases of the junction left unmatched. As DNA, the CDR3 is TGTGCCAGCAGCTTAGCAGGGGGCATGGGAAACGAGCAGTACTTC. Its protein is CASSLAGGMGNEQYF.

The chain has TRBV28 and TRBJ2-7; 10 bases fit TRBD1. Germline-derived CDR1 and CDR2 are MDHEN and SYDVKM. The CDR3 extends over 14 amino acids. V lost 5 bases and J lost 0; bases outside the gene matches: 1. CDR3: CASSRTGGSYEQYF. The CDR3 region has the DNA TGTGCCAGCAGTCGGACAGGGGGCTCCTACGAGCAGTACTTC.

The chain links TRBV7-9 to TRBJ2-2; no clear D gene. The length of the CDR3 is 13 residues. V gave up 4 bases and J gave up 4 bases, with 7 bases separating them. Germline values: CDR1 SEHNR, CDR2 FQNEAQ (reference sequence). Here the CDR3 DNA reads TGTGCCAGCAGCTCCAGCGCCACCGGGGAGCTGTTTTTT. This translates into CASSSSATGELFF.